The 30 T cell receptor beta chains presented below share a single source sample, sequenced in a study of T cells in Graves' hyperthyroidism and ophthalmopathy. Amplified TCR beta CDR3 regions derived from RNA transcripts. RT-PCR in the first round (using the HTBI primer set) targeted the TCR CDR3. TCRdb itself ran the multiplex PCR reads through MiXCR, one entry per CDR3 protein. The table has about 700,000 distinct CDR3 sequences, approximately 42% seen once; the top ten hold under 8.5%. Sequenced: peripheral blood or thyroid tissue (not recorded which). The receptors here all came from an adult man with Graves' disease, either hyperthyroidism or ophthalmopathy (not recorded which).

This clonotype was picked up many times. The chain recombines TRBV7-2 with TRBJ1-3; 8 bases align to TRBD1. The germline CDR1 and CDR2 sequences are SGHTA and FQGNSA. V lost 0 bases and J lost 7; bases outside the gene matches: 5. CDR3 length equals 15 residues. The CDR3: CASSLADRVTNTIYF. The CDR3 DNA follows: TGTGCCAGCAGCTTAGCGGACAGGGTTACGAACACCATATATTTT.

Turning to this clonotype: Its ends do not fully match the called genes, so a read error is possible. The chain combines TRBV7-2 with TRBJ2-5, with D possibly matching TRBD2 (5 bases). From germline, CDR1 is SGHTA and CDR2 FQGNSA. The CDR3 length is 13 residues. The CDR3 coding sequence is TGTGCCCGCAGCTTAGCGAGGTTGGAGACCCAGTACTTC. It specifies CARSLARLETQYF. Together with reference TRBV7-2 and TRBJ2-5, the CDR3 gives the full variable domain: GAGVSQSPSNKVTEKGKDVELRCDPISGHTALYWYRQSLGQGLEFLIYFQGNSAPDKSGLPSDRFSAERTGGSVSTLTIQRTQQEDSAVYLCARSLARLETQYFGPGTRLLVL.

This clonotype came up many times. The chain employs TRBV10-2 and TRBJ2-7; 7 bases line up with TRBD1. The CDR3 consists of 13 residues. Germline CDR1 and CDR2: WSHSY and SAAADI. V gave up 6 bases and J gave up 1 base; unmatched junction bases: 3. The CDR3 DNA is TGCGCCAGCAGGGGACAGCCGTCCTACGAGCAGTACTTC. Its translation is CASRGQPSYEQYF.

There are many counts of this clonotype. The chain is built from TRBV29-1 and TRBJ2-7; 7 positions match TRBD2. V lost 4 bases and J lost 4; bases outside the gene matches: 4. CDR3 length: 12 residues. Germline CDR1 is SQVTM and CDR2 is ANQGSEA. DNA of the CDR3: TGCAGCGTTGGTGGGGGAGGGTACGAGCAGTACTTC. This translates into CSVGGGGYEQYF.

The chain has TRBV7-2 and TRBJ1-6, with 7 bases fitting TRBD1. With V trimmed by 6 bases and J by 6 bases, 11 bases remained unmatched. This CDR3 has 16 residues. The germline gives CDR1 SGHTA, CDR2 FQGNSA. CDR3 coding DNA: TGTGCCAGCAGGCGAACAGGGGATTTATCTAATTCACCCCTCCACTTT. Translated, it gives CASRRTGDLSNSPLHF. Drawing the rest from reference TRBV7-2 and TRBJ1-6, the complete variable domain is GAGVSQSPSNKVTEKGKDVELRCDPISGHTALYWYRQSLGQGLEFLIYFQGNSAPDKSGLPSDRFSAERTGGSVSTLTIQRTQQEDSAVYLCASRRTGDLSNSPLHFGNGTRLTVT.

The chain links TRBV7-9 to TRBJ1-1, with 11 bases that match TRBD1. The CDR3 is 13 amino acids. The junction had 7 bases not matched to a gene; V was cut back by 5 bases and J by 11 bases. The germline CDR1 and CDR2 sequences are SEHNR and FQNEAQ (reference sequence). The CDR3 DNA reads TGTGCCAGCAGCCGGGACAGGGGGGGGATGGCTTTCTTT. Amino acid sequence: CASSRDRGGMAFF. Based on the CDR3 plus reference TRBV7-9 and TRBJ1-1, the full variable domain is DTGVSQNPRHKITKRGQNVTFRCDPISEHNRLYWYRQTLGQGPEFLTYFQNEAQLEKSRLLSDRFSAERPKGSFSTLEIQRTEQGDSAMYLCASSRDRGGMAFFGQGTRLTVV.

The chain has TRBV10-3 and TRBJ1-3; no firm D call. Germline lookup yields CDR1 ENHRY and CDR2 SYGVKD. The CDR3 has 11 residues. The V end lost 6 bases, the J end lost 6 bases, and 6 bases lay between the germline ends. The CDR3 sequence is CAIRDPNTIYF. CDR3 coding DNA: TGTGCCATCAGGGACCCAAACACCATATATTTT.

The chain is built from TRBV7-2 and TRBJ1-6, with TRBD1 matching over 7 bases. The CDR3 covers 15 residues. In germline, CDR1 is SGHTA, CDR2 FQGNSA. V lost 5 bases to trimming and J lost 6 bases; unmatched junction nucleotides: 7. CDR3 loop: CASSPFDRANSPLHF. The CDR3 DNA reads as TGTGCCAGCAGCCCCTTTGACAGGGCTAATTCACCCCTCCACTTT.

The chain joins TRBV15 to TRBJ1-4; the D is unclear. This CDR3 comprises 17 residues. Between the trimmed V and J ends, which lost 0 bases and 0 bases, there was a span of 11 bases. Per the germline V gene, CDR1 is LNHNV and CDR2 is YYDKDF (reference sequence). This chain's CDR3 is CATSRDVGSATNEKLFF. In nucleotides, the CDR3 is TGTGCCACCAGCAGAGACGTCGGATCCGCAACTAATGAAAAACTGTTTTTT.

This clonotype showed up just a few times. This rearrangement joins TRBV2 to TRBJ1-2; TRBD1 might be the D (6 bases). The V gene's germline CDR1 is SNHLY and CDR2 FYNNEI. The CDR3 is made up of 15 amino acids. V dropped 6 bases and J dropped 4 bases, with 18 bases sitting between them. Here the CDR3 DNA reads TGTGCCAGCAGCCCACAGGGCCCAGTAGGCTATGGCTACACCTTC. Amino acid sequence: CASSPQGPVGYGYTF.

The chain is built from TRBV24-1 and TRBJ1-3; 7 bases map to TRBD1. CDR1 is KGHDR, CDR2 SFDVKD, per germline. CDR3 size: 13 residues. V lost 4 bases, J lost 7 bases, and 3 bases stayed unmatched. In nucleotides, the CDR3 is TGTGCCACCAGTGAATCGGACAGGAACACCATATATTTT. This translates into CATSESDRNTIYF.

This sequence joins TRBV19 and TRBJ2-7; 8 bases fit TRBD2. Germline CDR1 is LNHDA and CDR2 is SQIVND (reference sequence). CDR3 length: 15 amino acids. V lost 4 bases to trimming and J lost 5 bases; unmatched junction nucleotides: 10. CDR3 protein: CASSTPRAGGNEQYF. In nucleotides, the CDR3 is TGTGCCAGTAGTACCCCTCGGGCGGGGGGAAACGAGCAGTACTTC. Full variable domain (rest looked up from reference TRBV19 and TRBJ2-7): DGGITQSPKYLFRKEGQNVTLSCEQNLNHDAMYWYRQDPGQGLRLIYYSQIVNDFQKGDIAEGYSVSREKKESFPLTVTSAQKNPTAFYLCASSTPRAGGNEQYFGPGTRLTVT.

This clonotype was recorded a few times. This CDR3 reads CASSLARGQGPGELFF. The CDR3 region has the DNA TGTGCCAGCAGCTTAGCGCGCGGACAGGGCCCCGGGGAGCTGTTTTTT. The V gene is TRBV7-9, the J gene TRBJ2-2; 8 positions agree with TRBD1. Germline-derived CDR1 and CDR2 are SEHNR and FQNEAQ (reference sequence). This CDR3 is built from 16 residues. Trimming took 0 bases from V and 6 from J; bases not matched to a gene: 6.

This clonotype has just a few counts. The chain uses TRBV10-3 and TRBJ2-7, with 9 bases matching TRBD2. The V segment lost 10 bases and the J segment 4 bases; nucleotides outside the gene matches: 17. The CDR3 is 16 residues long. Germline CDR1 is ENHRY and CDR2 is SYGVKD. The CDR3 DNA sequence: TGTGCCAGCAGCCGACCAGGTGGCGGGGGGGTGTACGAGCAGTACTTC. As protein: CASSRPGGGGVYEQYF.

A few counts support this clonotype. V and J are TRBV12-3 or TRBV12-4 and TRBJ1-4; D unclear. The CDR3 sequence is 14 residues long. The V end was cut by 5 bases, the J end by 7 bases, with 14 bases between. The CDR3 bases are TGTGCCAGCAGTCCTGGGCCCTGGGGTGAAAAACTGTTTTTT. It codes for CASSPGPWGEKLFF.

This clonotype was seen at least ten times. The conserved phenylalanine or tryptophan normally closing the CDR3 is absent here, so this likely arose from a read error. No DNA is shown, since the ends of the CDR3 on it are uncertain; the CDR3 is the one TCRdb lists. The chain combines TRBV7-2 with TRBJ1-4. Germline CDR1 SGHTA, CDR2 FQGNSA. The CDR3 is 9 amino acids long, termini counted. This CDR3 is CASSLRRPI.

For this clonotype: A read error is possible here, since a much larger clone lies one base away. The chain employs TRBV7-3 and TRBJ1-5; 8 positions agree with TRBD1. The V gene end was trimmed by 5 bases and the J gene end by 5 bases; junction bases not matched to a gene: 8. Germline V gene lookup returns CDR1 SGHTA and CDR2 FQGTGA. The CDR3 has 15 residues. CDR3 sequence: CASSHGTGVYQPQHF. DNA for the CDR3: TGTGCCAGCAGCCACGGGACAGGCGTATATCAGCCCCAGCATTTT.

In the case of this clonotype: This may stem from a read error, because a much larger clone lies one nucleotide away. CDR3: CSAGVSGGRVNQPQHF. The CDR3 nucleotides are TGCAGTGCTGGAGTATCCGGGGGACGGGTTAATCAGCCCCAGCATTTT. This chain connects TRBV20-1 to TRBJ1-5, with D maybe TRBD1 (5 bases). Germline CDR1 and CDR2: DFQATT and SNEGSKA (reference sequence). Trimming pared 5 bases from V and 4 bases from J, leaving 21 bases between. This CDR3 has 16 amino acids.

This chain joins TRBV20-1 and TRBJ1-1; D is ambiguous. Trimming took 6 bases from V and 1 from J, leaving 6 bases between them. Germline-derived CDR1 and CDR2 are DFQATT and SNEGSKA (reference sequence). The CDR3 consists of 11 residues. The CDR3 nucleotides are TGCAGTGCGTACGGGAACACTGAAGCTTTCTTT. Protein product: CSAYGNTEAFF.

V and J are TRBV7-4 and TRBJ2-3; the D gene is possibly TRBD1 (6 bases). CDR3 length: 14 amino acids. Germline V gene sequence: CDR1 SGHVT, CDR2 SQSDAQ. The ends were cut back, 0 bases at V and 6 bases at J, with 10 bases in the middle. DNA for the CDR3: TGTGCCAGCAGCTTAGCCAGGGGTATGGATACGCAGTATTTT. Residues: CASSLARGMDTQYF. Full variable domain (rest looked up from reference TRBV7-4 and TRBJ2-3): GAGVSQSPRYKVAKRGRDVALRCDSISGHVTLYWYRQTLGQGSEVLTYSQSDAQRDKSGRPSGRFSAERPERSVSTLKIQRTEQGDSAVYLCASSLARGMDTQYFGPGTRLTVL.

This clonotype has ten or more counts. V gene TRBV5-1 combines with J gene TRBJ2-7; D not resolved. The CDR3 covers 13 residues. Germline V gene sequence: CDR1 SGHRS, CDR2 YFSETQ. The V end lost 4 bases, the J end lost 3 bases, and 11 bases lay between the germline ends. The CDR3 region has the DNA TGCGCCAGCAGCGGAGACTCAGACTACGAGCAGTACTTC. The encoded protein is CASSGDSDYEQYF.

This clonotype was seen a few times. The genes are TRBV6-6 and TRBJ1-2, with TRBD1 identical over 11 bases. V shed 6 bases, J shed 8 bases, and the junction held 8 bases outside the gene matches. CDR1 is MNHNY and CDR2 is SVGAGI in the germline V gene (reference sequence). This CDR3 has 14 residues. The CDR3 DNA is TGTGCCAGCAGCCGGGGACAGGGGGTCAGCGGCTACACCTTC. It translates to CASSRGQGVSGYTF.

The chain employs TRBV12-3 or TRBV12-4 and TRBJ1-6; D is unresolved. Deletions cut 3 bases from V and 5 bases from J, with 8 bases between. The CDR3 is 14 residues long. The CDR3 DNA follows: TGTGCCAGCAGTTTCCGAGGAAATAATTCACCCCTCCACTTT. This encodes CASSFRGNNSPLHF.

This clonotype has more than one count but fewer than ten. V gene TRBV2 combines with J gene TRBJ1-5, with 7 bases that match TRBD1. The germline CDR1 and CDR2 sequences are SNHLY and FYNNEI. The J segment lost 5 bases and the V segment lost 5 bases, leaving 9 bases of the junction unmatched. The CDR3 is made up of 15 amino acids. The CDR3 here is CASSSQTGSHQPQHF. The CDR3 DNA follows: TGTGCCAGCAGTAGCCAGACAGGGTCCCATCAGCCCCAGCATTTT.

This clonotype was counted once. Compared with germline, one end of the junction differs, possibly owing to a read error. This chain uses TRBV10-1 with TRBJ2-5; no clear D. This CDR3 contains 15 residues. Germline V gene sequence: CDR1 WNHNN, CDR2 SYGVQD (reference sequence). The CDR3 loop reads CASSYSPQGRETQCF. The CDR3 nucleotides read TGCGCCAGCAGTTACTCCCCTCAAGGGCGAGAGACCCAGTGCTTC.

This clonotype was observed a handful of times. V and J are TRBV7-9 and TRBJ1-4; D is uncertain. V lost 2 bases and J 8 bases, leaving 9 bases between the germline ends. From germline, CDR1 is SEHNR and CDR2 FQNEAQ (reference sequence). This CDR3 comprises 13 residues. The chain's CDR3 is CASSLLVGEKLFF. CDR3 sequence (DNA): TGTGCCAGCAGCTTATTAGTCGGGGAAAAACTGTTTTTT.

J is TRBJ2-7 and V is TRBV20-1; 10 nucleotides line up with TRBD1. The CDR3 loop spans 14 amino acids. V lost 5 bases to trimming and J lost 0 bases; unmatched junction nucleotides: 4. From germline, CDR1 is DFQATT and CDR2 SNEGSKA (reference sequence). The CDR3 DNA is TGCAGTGCTTCAAGACAGGGGGCCTCCTACGAGCAGTACTTC. Translation: CSASRQGASYEQYF.

This clonotype was observed many times. This chain links TRBV10-3 with TRBJ1-4; 8 bases are shared with TRBD1. V lost 6 bases and J lost 7; bases outside the gene matches: 7. CDR3 length: 14 amino acids. Germline V lookup: CDR1 ENHRY, CDR2 SYGVKD. The CDR3 bases are TGTGCCATCAGGAAGGACAGGGAGGGTGAAAAACTGTTTTTT. Residues: CAIRKDREGEKLFF.

This chain connects TRBV7-9 to TRBJ2-2, with D unclear. The germline V and J ends were trimmed by 7 bases and 8 bases, with 8 bases remaining between them. Germline V CDR1 and CDR2: SEHNR, FQNEAQ (reference sequence). CDR3 size: 11 residues. The CDR3 nucleotides are TGTGCCAGCACAGTAACAGGGGAGCTGTTTTTT. Translated, it gives CASTVTGELFF. The whole variable domain, filled in from reference TRBV7-9 and TRBJ2-2, reads DTGVSQNPRHKITKRGQNVTFRCDPISEHNRLYWYRQTLGQGPEFLTYFQNEAQLEKSRLLSDRFSAERPKGSFSTLEIQRTEQGDSAMYLCASTVTGELFFGEGSRLTVL.

A note on this clonotype: A read error is possible here, since a much larger clone lies one base away. This rearrangement joins TRBV10-3 to TRBJ1-6; D not certain. This CDR3 comprises 13 residues. Trimming took off 4 bases at V and 6 bases at J, with 7 bases between the two ends. Germline V gene sequence: CDR1 ENHRY, CDR2 SYGVKD. CDR3 nucleotide sequence: TGTGCCATCAGTGCGTCTATTAATTCACCCCTCCACTTT. This gives the protein CAISASINSPLHF.